This entry concerns a single TCR beta chain. Its antigen remains unknown. These data come from a study of T cell responses to AZD1222 COVID-19 vaccine. Study results and caveats: Dominant CD4 TCR responses targeted spike regions 160-218 and 743-854. Donors were mostly white British, more females; clonal diversity possibly underestimated.

J was trimmed by 7 bases and V by 9 bases; bases with no gene match: 18. This CDR3 region has 16 residues. Germline V gives CDR1 KGHDR, CDR2 SFDVKD. Some clones are missing from TCRdb's copy, which holds only in-frame ones; the method was immunoSEQ multiplex PCR. In the table there are 150,000 to 200,000 clones, approximately 94% of which are singletons. This clonotype was obtained from an adult who received the MenACWY meningococcal vaccine as a control. J is TRBJ2-5 and V is TRBV24-1; TRBD1 aligns across 8 bases. The sample here was peripheral blood, taken 28 days after the second dose of the MenACWY control vaccine. The CDR3 reads CATADPSGTGDGTQYF. CDR3 nucleotide sequence: TGTGCCACCGCTGATCCCTCCGGGACAGGAGATGGGACCCAGTACTTC.